The clone carrying this T cell receptor beta chain was found many times. Antigen unknown. Between the trimmed V and J ends, which lost 5 bases and 4 bases, there was a span of 20 bases. Germline CDR1 is MDHEN and CDR2 is SYDVKM. CDR3 length equals 16 residues. The source material, RNA transcripts, was used to amplify TCR beta CDR3 regions. The primer set for the first-round RT-PCR of the TCR CDR3 was HTBI. Via MiXCR, TCRdb re-called the multiplex PCR reads, giving one row per CDR3 protein. The sample shows about 530,000 distinct CDR3 sequences, more than 15% of them seen only once. Patients showing uncontrolled infection, other autoimmune disease, pregnancy or lactation were ineligible. The PBMCs studied were ones that came from 10 ml fresh peripheral blood. The data were taken from a study of T cells in Graves' hyperthyroidism and ophthalmopathy. Study context: Before treatment of any kind, peripheral blood was taken at initial diagnosis.

Regarding the study as a whole: The model's output predicted ophthalmopathy at a median of roughly 6 months prior to onset.

Sequencing was carried out using blood. The rearrangement links TRBV28 to TRBJ1-2; no clear D. The receptor comes from a woman in her late teens or twenties with Graves' ophthalmopathy. CDR3 in DNA: TGTGCCAGCAGTCTTGTGGCCCGCCCCGCTGGCTATGGCTACACCTTC. Amino acids: CASSLVARPAGYGYTF.